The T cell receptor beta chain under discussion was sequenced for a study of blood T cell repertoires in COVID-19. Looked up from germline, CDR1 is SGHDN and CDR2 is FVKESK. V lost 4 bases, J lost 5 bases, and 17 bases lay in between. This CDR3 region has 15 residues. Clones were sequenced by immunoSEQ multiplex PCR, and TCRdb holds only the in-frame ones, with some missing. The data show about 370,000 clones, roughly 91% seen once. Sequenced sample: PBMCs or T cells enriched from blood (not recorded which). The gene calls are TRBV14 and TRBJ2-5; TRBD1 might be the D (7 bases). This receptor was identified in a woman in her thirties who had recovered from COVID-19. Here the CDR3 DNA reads TGTGCCAGCAGCCGCGGGGACAGTTTTCGGGAGACCCAGTACTTC. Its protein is CASSRGDSFRETQYF. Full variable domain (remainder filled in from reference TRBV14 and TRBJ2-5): EAGVTQFPSHSVIEKGQTVTLRCDPISGHDNLYWYRRVMGKEIKFLLHFVKESKQDESGMPNNRFLAERTGGTYSTLKVQPAELEDSGVYFCASSRGDSFRETQYFGPGTRLLVL.